The present T cell receptor (beta chain) was sequenced within a study of monozygotic twins with inflammatory bowel disease. Total RNA was isolated from whole blood without T cell sorting. Study results and limitations: Results did not support any single strong IBD-associated signal or clonotype.

The CDR3 spans 17 residues. Germline CDR1 is LGHDT and CDR2 is YNNKEL (reference sequence). Through template switching, UMIs that included a 6-nucleotide sample barcode were added. TCRdb reprocessed the 5' RACE reads and stores each CDR3 protein as one record, lacking DNA. This repertoire includes approximately 340,000 distinct CDR3 sequences. To note about this clonotype: No antigen is known for it.

The sample comprised blood. The genes are TRBV3-1 and TRBJ2-2; the D call from TCRdb, TRBD1, cannot be confirmed without DNA. This TCR was sampled from a human donor with ulcerative colitis or Crohn's disease, or a healthy co-twin of an affected twin (not recorded which). The CDR3 sequence: CASSPGTGSTNTGELFF.